These 5 T cell receptor gamma chains share one sample of origin, sequenced in a study of gamma-delta chains in newborns, infants, children. TCRdb redid clone calling on the reads using CATT. This table holds about 1,000 gamma-chain clones, approximately 34% found once. The sample taken for sequencing was blood. The receptors were gathered from a child who was a newborn, infant or young child, either healthy, febrile or measles-vaccinated (not recorded which).

The chain joins TRGV9 to TRGJP. Since TCRdb gives no J gene, matching the DNA to germline was used here to assign it. Germline V lookup: CDR1 GITISATS, CDR2 ISYDGTV (reference sequence). Trimming cost V 1 base and J 7 bases; bases outside gene matches: 10. This CDR3 is 18 amino acids long. The CDR3 DNA reads TGTGCCTTGTGGGAGGTACCACCTCGGGAGTTGGGCAAAAAAATCAAGGTATTT. Protein product: CALWEVPPRELGKKIKVF.

This clone appeared a few times. The genes are TRGV9 and TRGJP. TCRdb leaves out the J gene; it was filled in here by matching the DNA to germline. The germline V gene encodes CDR1 GITISATS and CDR2 ISYDGTV (reference sequence). The trim removed 2 bases at V and 3 bases at J, leaving 4 bases unmatched. The length of the CDR3 is 17 residues. In DNA form, the CDR3 reads TGTGCCTTGTGGGAGGGACAGCAAGAGTTGGGCAAAAAAATCAAGGTATTT. It codes for CALWEGQQELGKKIKVF.

The chain uses TRGV9 and TRGJP. In the absence of a J gene in TCRdb, the DNA was matched to germline to assign it here. The V and J ends lost 0 bases and 4 bases, in that order; junction bases with no gene match: 6. CDR3 size: 18 residues. CDR1 is GITISATS, CDR2 ISYDGTV, per germline (reference sequence). In DNA form, the CDR3 reads TGTGCCTTGTGGGAGGTGACAACCCAAGAGTTGGGCAAAAAAATCAAGGTATTT. Its protein product is CALWEVTTQELGKKIKVF.

A note on this clone: At the DNA level, this CDR3 is encoded by other sequences in the same sample as well. This chain connects TRGV9 to TRGJP. The J gene was not available in TCRdb and was assigned here by matching the DNA to germline segments. CDR1 is GITISATS, CDR2 ISYDGTV, per germline (reference sequence). V shed 2 bases, J shed 4 bases, and the junction held 5 bases outside the gene matches. The CDR3 consists of 17 residues. The CDR3 DNA reads TGTGCCTTGTGGGAGGCCATTCAAGAGTTGGGCAAAAAAATCAAGGTATTT. This gives the protein CALWEAIQELGKKIKVF.

A note on this clone: This likely stems from a read error, as it lies one base from a far larger clone. The rearrangement links TRGV9 to TRGJP. The J gene comes from matching the DNA to germline here; TCRdb lacks it. There are 15 residues in the CDR3. Per germline, CDR1 GITISATS and CDR2 ISYDGTV (reference sequence). CDR3 amino acids: CASWEQELGKKIKVF. The CDR3, as DNA: TGTGCCTCGTGGGAGCAAGAGTTGGGCAAAAAAATCAAGGTATTT.